This TCR beta chain was documented in a study of blood T cell repertoires in COVID-19. The length of the CDR3 is 14 residues. CDR1 and CDR2 from the germline V gene are ENHRY and SYGVKD. The ends were cut back, 2 bases at V and 3 bases at J, with 10 bases in the middle. The method was immunoSEQ multiplex PCR; TCRdb's version includes in-frame clones alone and lacks a portion of them. The table shows approximately 260,000 clones, with nearly 90% occurring only once. The TCR was taken from a woman aged 60-75 years with COVID-19, enrolled during active disease. Sequencing was performed on peripheral blood. The chain is built from TRBV10-3 and TRBJ1-1; D uncertain. Here the CDR3 reads CAISEPGEHTEAFF. CDR3 DNA sequence: TGTGCCATCAGTGAGCCTGGGGAGCACACTGAAGCTTTCTTT.